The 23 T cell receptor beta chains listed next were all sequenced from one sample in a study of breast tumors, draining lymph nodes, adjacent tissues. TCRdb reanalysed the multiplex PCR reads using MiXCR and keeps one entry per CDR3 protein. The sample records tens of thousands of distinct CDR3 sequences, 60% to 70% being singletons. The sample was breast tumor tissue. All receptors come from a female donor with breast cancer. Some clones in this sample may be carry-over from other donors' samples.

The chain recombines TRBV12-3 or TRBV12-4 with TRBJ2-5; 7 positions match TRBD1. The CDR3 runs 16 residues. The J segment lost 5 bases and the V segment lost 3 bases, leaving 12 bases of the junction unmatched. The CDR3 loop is CASSFPPRDRAETQYF. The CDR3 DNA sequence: TGTGCCAGCAGTTTCCCCCCCCGAGACAGGGCCGAGACCCAGTACTTC.

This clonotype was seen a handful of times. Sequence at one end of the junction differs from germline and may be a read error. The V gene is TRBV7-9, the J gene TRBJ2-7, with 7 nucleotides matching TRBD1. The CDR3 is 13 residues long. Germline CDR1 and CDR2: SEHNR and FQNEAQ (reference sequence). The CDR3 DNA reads TGCGCCAGCGGCCCGACAGGGTTAAGCGAGCAGTACTTC. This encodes CASGPTGLSEQYF. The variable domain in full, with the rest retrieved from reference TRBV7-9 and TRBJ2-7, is DTGVSQNPRHKITKRGQNVTFRCDPISEHNRLYWYRQTLGQGPEFLTYFQNEAQLEKSRLLSDRFSAERPKGSFSTLEIQRTEQGDSAMYLCASGPTGLSEQYFGPGTRLTVT.

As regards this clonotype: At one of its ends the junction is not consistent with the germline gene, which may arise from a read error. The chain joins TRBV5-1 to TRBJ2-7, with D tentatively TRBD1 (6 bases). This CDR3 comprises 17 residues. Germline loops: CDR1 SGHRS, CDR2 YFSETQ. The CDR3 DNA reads TGCGCCAGCAGTTTGGGGCCACAGGGCCCACGGGAATACGAGCAGTACTTC. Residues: CASSLGPQGPREYEQYF.

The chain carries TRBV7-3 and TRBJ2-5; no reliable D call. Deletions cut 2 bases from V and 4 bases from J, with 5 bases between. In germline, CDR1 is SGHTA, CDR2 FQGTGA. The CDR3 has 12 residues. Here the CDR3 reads CASSLDGETQYF. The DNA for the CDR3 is TGTGCCAGCAGCTTAGATGGAGAGACCCAGTACTTC.

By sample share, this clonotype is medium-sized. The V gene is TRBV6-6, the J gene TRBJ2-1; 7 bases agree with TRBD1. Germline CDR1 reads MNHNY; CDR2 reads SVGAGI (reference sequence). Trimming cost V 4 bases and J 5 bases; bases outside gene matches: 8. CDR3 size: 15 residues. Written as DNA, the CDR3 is TGTGCCAGCAGTTGGGACAGATTCCTGAACAATGAGCAGTTCTTC. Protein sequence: CASSWDRFLNNEQFF.

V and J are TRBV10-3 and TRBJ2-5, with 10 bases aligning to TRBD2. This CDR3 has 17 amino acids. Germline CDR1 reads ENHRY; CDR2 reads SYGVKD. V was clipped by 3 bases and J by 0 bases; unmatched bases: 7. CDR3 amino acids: CAISDIAGGQYQETQYF. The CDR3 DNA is TGTGCCATCAGTGACATAGCGGGGGGCCAGTACCAAGAGACCCAGTACTTC.

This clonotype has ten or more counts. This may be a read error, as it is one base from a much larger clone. The CDR3 loop is CASSQRDRGEKLFF. Written as DNA, the CDR3 is TGTGCCAGCAGTCAACGAGACAGGGGCGAAAAACTGTTTTTT. J is TRBJ1-4 and V is TRBV6-4, with 8 positions matching TRBD1. CDR3 length: 14 amino acids. The junction had 7 bases not matched to a gene; V was cut back by 5 bases and J by 8 bases. Germline-derived CDR1 and CDR2 are MRHNA and SNTAGT.

CDR3 sequence: CSARGGGYYYEQYF. Written as DNA, the CDR3 is TGCAGTGCTAGAGGGGGGGGATACTACTACGAGCAGTACTTC. The chain couples TRBV20-1 to TRBJ2-7; 7 nucleotides line up with TRBD2. CDR1 DFQATT and CDR2 SNEGSKA come from the germline V gene (reference sequence). The trim removed 1 base at V and 3 bases at J, leaving 6 bases unmatched. The CDR3 length is 14 residues.

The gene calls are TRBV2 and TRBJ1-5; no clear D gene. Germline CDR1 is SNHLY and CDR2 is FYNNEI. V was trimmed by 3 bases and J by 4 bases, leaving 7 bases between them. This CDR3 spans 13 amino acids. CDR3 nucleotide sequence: TGTGCCAGCAGTGACCGGTGGAATCAGCCCCAGCATTTT. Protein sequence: CASSDRWNQPQHF.

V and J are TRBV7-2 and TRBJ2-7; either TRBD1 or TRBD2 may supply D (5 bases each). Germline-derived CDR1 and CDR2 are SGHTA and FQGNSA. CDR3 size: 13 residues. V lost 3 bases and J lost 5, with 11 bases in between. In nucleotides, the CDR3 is TGTGCCAGCAGCTTTGGAGAGGGGAACGAGCAGTACTTC. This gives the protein CASSFGEGNEQYF.

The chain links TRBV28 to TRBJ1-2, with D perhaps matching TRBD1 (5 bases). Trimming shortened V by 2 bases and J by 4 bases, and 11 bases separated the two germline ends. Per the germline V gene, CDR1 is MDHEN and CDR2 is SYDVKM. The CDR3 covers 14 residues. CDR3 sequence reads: CASSLGQGRYGYTF. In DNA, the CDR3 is TGTGCCAGCAGTTTAGGGCAGGGACGCTATGGCTACACCTTC.

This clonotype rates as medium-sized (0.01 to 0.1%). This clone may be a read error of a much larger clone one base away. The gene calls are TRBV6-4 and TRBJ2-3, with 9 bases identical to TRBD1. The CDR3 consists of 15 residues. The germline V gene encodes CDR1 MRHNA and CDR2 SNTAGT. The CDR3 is CASSHSRQGADTQYF. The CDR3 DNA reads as TGTGCCAGCAGTCACTCTAGACAGGGGGCAGATACGCAGTATTTT.

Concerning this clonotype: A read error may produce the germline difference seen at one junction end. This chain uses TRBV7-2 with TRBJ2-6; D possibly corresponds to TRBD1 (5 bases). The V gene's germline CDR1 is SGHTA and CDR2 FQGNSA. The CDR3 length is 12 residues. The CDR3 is CASSSGAHVLTF. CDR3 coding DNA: TGTGCCAGCAGCTCTGGGGCCCACGTCCTGACTTTC.

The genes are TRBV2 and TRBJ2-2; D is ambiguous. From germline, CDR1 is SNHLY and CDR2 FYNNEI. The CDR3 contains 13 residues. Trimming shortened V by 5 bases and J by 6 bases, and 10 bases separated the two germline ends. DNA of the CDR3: TGTGCCAGCAGTACGACTCGCCCCGGGGAGCTGTTTTTT. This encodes CASSTTRPGELFF.

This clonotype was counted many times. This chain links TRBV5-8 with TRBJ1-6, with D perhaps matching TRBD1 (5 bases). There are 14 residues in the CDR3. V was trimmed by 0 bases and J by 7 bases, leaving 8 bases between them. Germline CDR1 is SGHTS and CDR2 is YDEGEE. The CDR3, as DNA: TGTGCCAGCAGCTTGGACGGGACCAATTCACCCCTCCACTTT. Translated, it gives CASSLDGTNSPLHF. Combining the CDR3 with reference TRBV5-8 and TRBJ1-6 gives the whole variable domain EAGVTQSPTHLIKTRGQQATLRCSPISGHTSVYWYQQALGLGLQFLLWYDEGEERNRGNFPPRFSGRQFPNYSSELNVNALELEDSALYLCASSLDGTNSPLHFGNGTRLTVT.

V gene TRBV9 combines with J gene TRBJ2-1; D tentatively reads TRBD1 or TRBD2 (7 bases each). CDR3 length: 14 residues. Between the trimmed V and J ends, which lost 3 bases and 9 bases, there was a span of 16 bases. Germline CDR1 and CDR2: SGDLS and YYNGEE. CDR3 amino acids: CASSAGGRESEQFF. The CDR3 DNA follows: TGTGCCAGCAGCGCAGGGGGGCGGGAGTCTGAGCAGTTCTTC.

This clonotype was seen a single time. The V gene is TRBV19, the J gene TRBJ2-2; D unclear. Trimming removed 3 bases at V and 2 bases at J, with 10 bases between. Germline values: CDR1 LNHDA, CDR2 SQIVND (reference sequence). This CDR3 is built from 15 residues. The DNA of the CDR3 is TGTGCCAGTAGTATTTACACAGCTAACACCGGGGAGCTGTTTTTT. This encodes CASSIYTANTGELFF. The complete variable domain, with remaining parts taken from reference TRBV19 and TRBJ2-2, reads DGGITQSPKYLFRKEGQNVTLSCEQNLNHDAMYWYRQDPGQGLRLIYYSQIVNDFQKGDIAEGYSVSREKKESFPLTVTSAQKNPTAFYLCASSIYTANTGELFFGEGSRLTVL.

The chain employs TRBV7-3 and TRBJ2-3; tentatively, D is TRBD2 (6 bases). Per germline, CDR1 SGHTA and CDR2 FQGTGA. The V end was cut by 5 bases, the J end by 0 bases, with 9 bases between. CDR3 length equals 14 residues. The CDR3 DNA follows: TGTGCCAGCAGCCCCACTAGCAGCACAGATACGCAGTATTTT. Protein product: CASSPTSSTDTQYF.

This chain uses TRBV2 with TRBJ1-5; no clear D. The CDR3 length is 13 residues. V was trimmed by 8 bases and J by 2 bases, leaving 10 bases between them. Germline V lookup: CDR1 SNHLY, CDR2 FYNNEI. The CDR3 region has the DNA TGTGCCAGCTTCGGGGAGGGCAATCAGCCCCAGCATTTT. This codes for CASFGEGNQPQHF.

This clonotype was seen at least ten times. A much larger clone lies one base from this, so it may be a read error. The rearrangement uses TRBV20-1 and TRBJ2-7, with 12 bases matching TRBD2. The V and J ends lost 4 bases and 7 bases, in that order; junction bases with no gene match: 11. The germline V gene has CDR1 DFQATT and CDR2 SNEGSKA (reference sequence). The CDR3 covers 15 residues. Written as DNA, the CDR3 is TGCAGTGCTATTACTAGCGGGGGGTCTTCGGGGGAGCAGTACTTC. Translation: CSAITSGGSSGEQYF.

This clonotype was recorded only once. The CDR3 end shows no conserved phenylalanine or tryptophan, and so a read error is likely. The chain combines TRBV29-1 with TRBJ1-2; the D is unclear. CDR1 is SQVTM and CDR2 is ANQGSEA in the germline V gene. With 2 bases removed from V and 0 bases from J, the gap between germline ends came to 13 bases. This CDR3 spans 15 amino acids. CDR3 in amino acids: CSVERTINPNYGYTL. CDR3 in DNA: TGCAGCGTTGAAAGGACTATAAACCCTAACTATGGCTACACCCTC.

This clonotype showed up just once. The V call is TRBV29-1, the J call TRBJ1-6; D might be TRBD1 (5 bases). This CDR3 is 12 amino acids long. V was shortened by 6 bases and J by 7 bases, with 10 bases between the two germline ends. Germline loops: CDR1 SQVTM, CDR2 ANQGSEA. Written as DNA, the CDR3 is TGCAGCGTGGGACTTCCCAATTCACCCCTCCACTTT. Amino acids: CSVGLPNSPLHF.

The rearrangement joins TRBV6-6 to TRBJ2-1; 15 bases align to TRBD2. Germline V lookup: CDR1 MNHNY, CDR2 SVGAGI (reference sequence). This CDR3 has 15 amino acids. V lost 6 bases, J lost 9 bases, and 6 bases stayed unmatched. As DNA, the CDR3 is TGTGCCAGCAGCCGGACTAGCGGGGGGGCCGGTGAGCAGTTCTTC. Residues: CASSRTSGGAGEQFF.